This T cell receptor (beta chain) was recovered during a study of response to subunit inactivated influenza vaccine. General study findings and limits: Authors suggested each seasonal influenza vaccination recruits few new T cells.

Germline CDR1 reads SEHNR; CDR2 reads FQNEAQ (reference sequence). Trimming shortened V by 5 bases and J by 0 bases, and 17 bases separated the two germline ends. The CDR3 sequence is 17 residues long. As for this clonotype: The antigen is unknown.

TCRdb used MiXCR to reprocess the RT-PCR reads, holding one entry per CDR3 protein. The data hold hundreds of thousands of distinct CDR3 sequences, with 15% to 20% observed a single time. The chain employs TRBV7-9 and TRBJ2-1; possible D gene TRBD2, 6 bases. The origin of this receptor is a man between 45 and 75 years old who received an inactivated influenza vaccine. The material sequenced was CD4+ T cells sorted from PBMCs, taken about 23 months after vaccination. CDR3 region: CASSRRDSKSSYNEQFF. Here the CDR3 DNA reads TGTGCCAGCAGCCGACGGGACTCGAAGAGCTCCTACAATGAGCAGTTCTTC.